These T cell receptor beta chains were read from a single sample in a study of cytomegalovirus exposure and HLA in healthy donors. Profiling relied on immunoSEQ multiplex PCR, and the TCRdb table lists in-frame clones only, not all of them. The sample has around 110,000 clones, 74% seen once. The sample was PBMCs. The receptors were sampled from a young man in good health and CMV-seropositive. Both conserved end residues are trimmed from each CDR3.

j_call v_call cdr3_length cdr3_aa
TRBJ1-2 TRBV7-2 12 ASSLAQRIYGYT
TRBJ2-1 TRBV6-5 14 ASSYGGLAGLGEQF
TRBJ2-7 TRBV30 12 AWMTSGGLYEQY
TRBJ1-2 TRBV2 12 ASTRGWDTAGYP
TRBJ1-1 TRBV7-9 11 ASSLAQNTEAF
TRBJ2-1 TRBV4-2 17 ASSRRLAGGRSSYNEQF
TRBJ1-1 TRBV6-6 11 ASSIPGTGEAF
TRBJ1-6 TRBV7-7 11 ASSLDRHSPLH
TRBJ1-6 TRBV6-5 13 ASRLASSYNSPLH
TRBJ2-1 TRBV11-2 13 ASSHWTALGNEQF
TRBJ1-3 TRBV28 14 ASSANGQGGGNTIY
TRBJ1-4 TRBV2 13 ASSEAGGLGEKLF
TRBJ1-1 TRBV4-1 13 ASSQSDRGGTEAF
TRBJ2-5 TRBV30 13 AWSDKGALAETQY
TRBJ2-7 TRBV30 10 AWSEQSYEQY
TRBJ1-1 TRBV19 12 ASSIRGSDPEAF
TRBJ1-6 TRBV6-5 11 ASSEGQRSPLH